These T cell receptor beta chains were read from a single sample in a study of shared clonotypes between healthy human individuals. Libraries were prepared by immunoSEQ multiplex PCR; TCRdb keeps only in-frame clonotypes and omits some of them. Of millions of clones listed, approximately 94% are singletons. The sequenced material came from naive CD8+ T cells from PBMCs. All receptors come from a man younger than 30 in good health. Some clones in this sample may be carry-over from other donors' samples. The CDR3 runs from the conserved cysteine through the conserved F or W. The D gene is left open where the match is weak. Some rows mark clone size as missing; the rest say once, few, many or name a class of expanded clone.

D gene: NA
J gene: TRBJ1-1
V gene: TRBV4-3
clone size: NA
CDR3 DNA: TGCGCCAGCAGCCTCTCGCGGGGGGAAAGCACTGAAGCTTTCTTT
CDR3 protein: CASSLSRGESTEAFF

D gene: NA
J gene: TRBJ2-2
V gene: TRBV4-3
clone size: once
CDR3 DNA: TGCGCCAGCAGCCAAATAGGCGGCGACGGGGAGCTGTTTTTT
CDR3 protein: CASSQIGGDGELFF

D gene: NA
J gene: TRBJ1-5
V gene: TRBV5-6
clone size: NA
CDR3 DNA: TGTGCCAGCAGTTCGCGGACCACAGAATATTATAGCAATCAGCCCCAGCATTTT
CDR3 protein: CASSSRTTEYYSNQPQHF

D gene: TRBD1
J gene: TRBJ1-4
V gene: TRBV6-6
clone size: NA
CDR3 DNA: TGTGCCAGCAGTCACGGGACAGAAAATGAAAAACTGTTTTTT
CDR3 protein: CASSHGTENEKLFF

D gene: NA
J gene: TRBJ1-2
V gene: TRBV27
clone size: NA
CDR3 DNA: TGTGCCAGCAGTTTATCAGGTTATCTGGGGCAGGGTGGCTACACCTTC
CDR3 protein: CASSLSGYLGQGGYTF

D gene: NA
J gene: TRBJ1-1
V gene: TRBV19
clone size: NA
CDR3 DNA: TGTGCCAGTAGTATCCCCAAGAACACTGAAGCTTTCTTT
CDR3 protein: CASSIPKNTEAFF

D gene: TRBD1
J gene: TRBJ2-7
V gene: TRBV29-1
clone size: NA
CDR3 DNA: TGCAGCGTGAAGGACAGGGGTTCGGTCGAGCAGTACTTC
CDR3 protein: CSVKDRGSVEQYF

D gene: NA
J gene: TRBJ2-2
V gene: TRBV27
clone size: few
CDR3 DNA: TGTGCCAGCAGTTTAAGGGGAGCCGGGGAGCTGTTTTTT
CDR3 protein: CASSLRGAGELFF

D gene: NA
J gene: TRBJ2-7
V gene: TRBV2
clone size: NA
CDR3 DNA: TGTGCCAGCAGTGAAAACGAGCAGTACTTC
CDR3 protein: CASSENEQYF

D gene: NA
J gene: TRBJ2-2
V gene: TRBV7-9
clone size: once
CDR3 DNA: TGTGCCAGCAGCTTAGCGCCAGCCCTTTCGAACACCGGGGAGCTGTTTTTT
CDR3 protein: CASSLAPALSNTGELFF

D gene: TRBD2
J gene: TRBJ2-7
V gene: TRBV30
clone size: NA
CDR3 DNA: TGTGCCTGGAGTGTACTAGCGGGAGGGCCGAAAAACGAGCAGTACTTC
CDR3 protein: CAWSVLAGGPKNEQYF

D gene: NA
J gene: TRBJ2-1
V gene: TRBV28
clone size: NA
CDR3 DNA: TGTGCCAGCACCCCCGGGAACCCCTACAATGAGCAGTTCTTC
CDR3 protein: CASTPGNPYNEQFF

D gene: TRBD2
J gene: TRBJ2-7
V gene: TRBV16
clone size: NA
CDR3 DNA: TGTGCCAGCAGCCCCACCGGACTAGCGGGAAACTACGAGCAGTACTTC
CDR3 protein: CASSPTGLAGNYEQYF

D gene: TRBD1
J gene: TRBJ2-2
V gene: TRBV25-1
clone size: NA
CDR3 DNA: TGTGCCAGCAGTGCAAGGGGGCCCGGGGAGCTGTTTTTT
CDR3 protein: CASSARGPGELFF

D gene: NA
J gene: TRBJ1-3
V gene: TRBV27
clone size: NA
CDR3 DNA: TGTGCCAGCAGTCGTGGTCCAGGGGCGTCTGGAAACACCATATATTTT
CDR3 protein: CASSRGPGASGNTIYF

D gene: NA
J gene: TRBJ2-5
V gene: TRBV2
clone size: NA
CDR3 DNA: TGTGCCAGCAGTGAGAGGTCCCAAGAGACCCAGTACTTC
CDR3 protein: CASSERSQETQYF

D gene: NA
J gene: TRBJ1-2
V gene: TRBV7-9
clone size: NA
CDR3 DNA: TGTGCCAGCAGCTTAGGGATTGGGGGCTCAGGAGGCTACACCTTC
CDR3 protein: CASSLGIGGSGGYTF

D gene: TRBD2
J gene: TRBJ2-5
V gene: TRBV5-1
clone size: NA
CDR3 DNA: TGCGCCAGCAGCTCCAGCGGGAGGGTCGAGACCCAGTACTTC
CDR3 protein: CASSSSGRVETQYF

D gene: TRBD1
J gene: TRBJ2-3
V gene: TRBV11-2
clone size: once
CDR3 DNA: TGTGCCAGCAGCCTCACTGGGACAGGGTCCTTCACAGATACGCAGTATTTT
CDR3 protein: CASSLTGTGSFTDTQYF

D gene: TRBD2
J gene: TRBJ2-3
V gene: TRBV9
clone size: once
CDR3 DNA: TGTGCCAGCAGCGTAGTGACTAGCGGATTGACAGATACGCAGTATTTT
CDR3 protein: CASSVVTSGLTDTQYF

D gene: TRBD2
J gene: TRBJ2-5
V gene: TRBV5-6
clone size: NA
CDR3 DNA: TGTGCCAGCAGCTTGGATCTAGCGGGAGCTTTCGAGACCCAGTACTTC
CDR3 protein: CASSLDLAGAFETQYF

D gene: TRBD1
J gene: TRBJ2-2
V gene: TRBV29-1
clone size: NA
CDR3 DNA: TGCAGCGTTAGGGGACAGGGGCCGAACGGGGAGCTGTTTTTT
CDR3 protein: CSVRGQGPNGELFF

D gene: TRBD2
J gene: TRBJ2-7
V gene: TRBV29-1
clone size: NA
CDR3 DNA: TGCAGCGTTGAAGATCGGGGGGTTACCTACGAGCAGTACTTC
CDR3 protein: CSVEDRGVTYEQYF

D gene: NA
J gene: TRBJ2-3
V gene: TRBV5-5
clone size: NA
CDR3 DNA: TGTGCCAGCAGCTTGGCCCCGCAGGGTAGGGCGGGATGGGGTTCAGATACGCAGTATTTT
CDR3 protein: CASSLAPQGRAGWGSDTQYF

D gene: NA
J gene: TRBJ2-7
V gene: TRBV29-1
clone size: NA
CDR3 DNA: TGCAACGGCGGGGAAAATTACGAGCAGTACTTC
CDR3 protein: CNGGENYEQYF

D gene: NA
J gene: TRBJ2-7
V gene: TRBV28
clone size: NA
CDR3 DNA: TGTGCCAGCAGTTTACTGCGGGCCTACGAGCAGTACTTC
CDR3 protein: CASSLLRAYEQYF

D gene: TRBD2
J gene: TRBJ2-1
V gene: TRBV27
clone size: NA
CDR3 DNA: TGTGCCAGCACCTTCGGGGGGCTTGGACTAGCGGGAGAAGTTTACAATGAGCAGTTCTTC
CDR3 protein: CASTFGGLGLAGEVYNEQFF

D gene: NA
J gene: TRBJ2-2
V gene: TRBV27
clone size: NA
CDR3 DNA: TGTGCCAGCAGTTACAGAACCACCGGGGAGCTGTTTTTT
CDR3 protein: CASSYRTTGELFF